The next 15 T cell receptor beta chains were all read from a single sample in a study of T cell responses to AZD1222 COVID-19 vaccine. Using immunoSEQ multiplex PCR, the repertoire was profiled, and TCRdb retains in-frame clones only, with some absent. The data show some 100,000 clones, around 87% seen once. The sequencing used peripheral blood, collected 28 days after the second AZD1222 dose. Receptors were obtained from an adult who received the AZD1222 COVID-19 vaccine.

The chain couples TRBV5-1 to TRBJ1-2; 8 bases fit TRBD1. Per the germline V gene, CDR1 is SGHRS and CDR2 is YFSETQ. The ends lost 4 bases at V and 4 bases at J; junction bases unmatched: 6. The CDR3 contains 14 residues. DNA of the CDR3: TGCGCCAGCAGCGGGACAGGACAGTCCTATGGCTACACCTTC. Translating it yields CASSGTGQSYGYTF.

The CDR3: CASSPGQGPSTEAFF. The CDR3 DNA follows: TGCGCCAGCAGCCCAGGACAGGGGCCGAGCACTGAAGCTTTCTTT. This chain joins TRBV4-1 and TRBJ1-1, with 9 bases that match TRBD1. The CDR3 totals 15 residues. Germline CDR1 reads MGHRA; CDR2 reads YSYEKL. After removal of 4 bases from V and 4 bases from J, the junction contained 7 bases not matched to a gene.

V usage is TRBV5-1 and J usage is TRBJ2-7; D remains unclear. Germline values: CDR1 SGHRS, CDR2 YFSETQ. The CDR3 loop spans 13 amino acids. V lost 3 bases and J 7 bases, leaving 14 bases between the germline ends. Here the CDR3 DNA reads TGCGCCAGCAGCTGGAGAAGGTCCGGAGAGCAGTACTTC. Protein sequence: CASSWRRSGEQYF.

This chain links TRBV2 with TRBJ2-7; TRBD1 aligns across 7 bases. This CDR3 is built from 13 residues. Germline CDR1 is SNHLY and CDR2 is FYNNEI. With 2 bases clipped from V and 2 bases from J, the junction kept 0 bases outside the gene matches. CDR3: CASSEQGAYEQYF. The CDR3 DNA is TGTGCCAGCAGTGAACAGGGGGCCTACGAGCAGTACTTC.

The gene calls are TRBV18 and TRBJ2-1; the D is unclear. Looked up from germline, CDR1 is KGHSH and CDR2 is LQKENI. The length of the CDR3 is 16 residues. V was shortened by 6 bases and J by 5 bases, with 20 bases between the two germline ends. CDR3 residues: CASSSLLGGNNNEQFF. The CDR3 DNA follows: TGTGCCAGCTCGTCTCTCCTGGGCGGCAATAACAATGAGCAGTTCTTC.

The V and J genes are TRBV6-5 and TRBJ2-3; TRBD2 aligns across 10 bases. The CDR3 is 15 amino acids. CDR1 and CDR2 from the germline V gene are MNHEY and SVGAGI. After removal of 7 bases from V and 5 bases from J, the junction contained 9 bases not matched to a gene. CDR3 amino acids: CASKEEREGGDTQYF. CDR3 in DNA: TGTGCCAGCAAAGAAGAGCGGGAGGGTGGAGATACGCAGTATTTT.

In its sample, this clone was seen once. V usage is TRBV5-6 and J usage is TRBJ2-7; no definite D call. In germline, CDR1 is SGHDT, CDR2 YYEEEE. CDR3 length equals 15 residues. V lost 2 bases and J 1 base, leaving 13 bases between the germline ends. CDR3 region: CASSLTPTASYEQYF. The CDR3 nucleotides read TGTGCCAGCAGCTTAACCCCGACGGCATCCTACGAGCAGTACTTC.

The CDR3 DNA follows: TGTGCCAGCAGGGGCTTGGCTTTAAGAGGGGAGCAGTACTTC. This gives the protein CASRGLALRGEQYF. The V call is TRBV6-5, the J call TRBJ2-7, with D perhaps matching TRBD2 (5 bases). Trimming shortened V by 6 bases and J by 7 bases, and 19 bases separated the two germline ends. Germline V gives CDR1 MNHEY, CDR2 SVGAGI. This CDR3 contains 14 residues.

This clone has more than one count but fewer than ten. The V and J genes are TRBV6-4 and TRBJ2-3, with 10 bases that match TRBD1. This CDR3 contains 16 residues. The germline gives CDR1 MRHNA, CDR2 SNTAGT. The V segment lost 0 bases and the J segment 3 bases; nucleotides outside the gene matches: 3. The CDR3 sequence is CASSDSPGQGTDTQYF. In DNA, the CDR3 is TGTGCCAGCAGTGACTCCCCGGGACAGGGGACAGATACGCAGTATTTT.

V usage is TRBV14 and J usage is TRBJ2-2, with 8 positions matching TRBD2. Trimming cost V 4 bases and J 7 bases; bases outside gene matches: 20. The CDR3 totals 19 residues. Germline loops: CDR1 SGHDN, CDR2 FVKESK. The DNA for the CDR3 is TGTGCCAGCAGCCCCCCCATCGGAGTCGGGAGGGCCGTTCTCGGGGAGCTGTTTTTT. It specifies CASSPPIGVGRAVLGELFF.

The rearrangement uses TRBV12-3 or TRBV12-4 and TRBJ1-2, with a tentative D call TRBD1 (5 bases). The CDR3 is 12 residues long. The V and J ends lost 5 bases and 9 bases respectively, with 13 bases between them. CDR3 amino acids: CASSTGAGRYTF. The DNA for the CDR3 is TGTGCCAGCAGTACCGGGGCAGGTCGCTACACCTTC.

This chain uses TRBV15 with TRBJ1-1; TRBD1 is a possible D gene (6 bases). Trimming pared 1 base from V and 1 base from J, leaving 13 bases between. This CDR3 region has 16 residues. Germline CDR1 is LNHNV and CDR2 is YYDKDF (reference sequence). The CDR3 sequence: CATSRGGGRTNTEAFF. For the CDR3, the DNA is TGTGCCACCAGCAGAGGGGGGGGCAGGACGAACACTGAAGCTTTCTTT.

The V gene is TRBV10-3, the J gene TRBJ1-2; no reliable D call. V lost 0 bases, J lost 8 bases, and 7 bases lay in between. This CDR3 is built from 12 residues. CDR1 and CDR2 (germline): ENHRY, SYGVKD. The CDR3 protein is CAISESGRGYTF. The CDR3 DNA follows: TGTGCCATCAGTGAGTCAGGGAGGGGCTACACCTTC.

On this clone itself: This CDR3 is also generated by other DNA sequences in the sample. The V and J genes are TRBV7-8 and TRBJ2-7; 8 bases match TRBD1. The V segment lost 4 bases and the J segment 0 bases; nucleotides outside the gene matches: 5. The CDR3 runs 15 residues. Germline lookup yields CDR1 SGHVS and CDR2 FQNEAQ. The CDR3 nucleotides read TGTGCCAGCAGCTCTGGACAGGGACCCTCCTACGAGCAGTACTTC. As protein: CASSSGQGPSYEQYF.

This chain joins TRBV7-2 and TRBJ2-1, with TRBD2 identical over 7 bases. The CDR3 is made up of 16 amino acids. Germline CDR1 is SGHTA and CDR2 is FQGNSA. The trim removed 3 bases at V and 0 bases at J, leaving 5 bases unmatched. This CDR3 is CASSLISGTSYNEQFF. The CDR3 bases are TGTGCCAGCAGCTTGATAAGCGGGACCTCCTACAATGAGCAGTTCTTC.